This is a list of T cell receptor beta chains from one sample in a study of shared clonotypes between healthy human individuals. The data were produced by immunoSEQ multiplex PCR, yet TCRdb's version contains in-frame clones alone and is incomplete. The table records approximately 620,000 clones, 95% to 98% of them present only once. Sequencing input: naive CD4+ T cells sorted from blood. The receptors originated from a woman younger than 45 in good health. Each CDR3 is given with its conserved first and last residue. A D gene is named only where the DNA matches it firmly. A row's size may be missing; if present it is once, few, many or a size class.

>TRBJ1-2|NA|TRBD1|TRBV7-9
CASSLDRGDYGYTF
TGTGCCAGCAGTCTTGACAGGGGAGACTATGGCTACACCTTC
>TRBJ2-7|NA|TRBD2|TRBV7-9
CASSPPGGPMTYEQYF
TGTGCCAGCAGCCCCCCGGGGGGGCCGATGACCTACGAGCAGTACTTC
>TRBJ1-5|NA|NA|TRBV27
CASTASGFPDQPQHF
TGTGCCAGCACCGCCAGTGGGTTTCCGGATCAGCCCCAGCATTTT
>TRBJ1-5|once|NA|TRBV10-3
CAISESRGGNQPQHF
TGTGCCATCAGTGAGAGCAGGGGAGGGAATCAGCCCCAGCATTTT
>TRBJ2-7|NA|NA|TRBV25-1
CASSDWARYEQYF
TGTGCCAGCAGTGATTGGGCGCGCTACGAGCAGTACTTC
>TRBJ2-3|NA|NA|TRBV2
CASSGSQGEDTQYF
TGTGCCAGCAGTGGATCGCAGGGTGAAGATACGCAGTATTTT
>TRBJ2-7|NA|NA|TRBV10-1
CASSPLTSNEQYF
TGCGCCAGCAGCCCCTTGACTAGTAACGAGCAGTACTTC
>TRBJ1-1|NA|NA|TRBV15
CATRVQANTEAFF
TGTGCCACCAGGGTACAGGCGAACACTGAAGCTTTCTTT
>TRBJ2-3|NA|NA|TRBV7-3
CASSLSGSTDTQYF
TGTGCCAGCAGCTTAAGCGGGAGCACAGATACGCAGTATTTT
>TRBJ1-5|NA|NA|TRBV6-5
CASSSYGDSNQPQHF
TGTGCCAGCAGTTCTTACGGGGATAGCAATCAGCCCCAGCATTTT
>TRBJ2-1|NA|NA|TRBV9
CASTVDPLAPDEQFF
TGTGCCAGCACGGTAGACCCTTTGGCGCCGGATGAGCAGTTCTTC
>TRBJ2-7|NA|NA|TRBV6-1
CASSEPPGAAGSYEQYF
TGTGCCAGCAGTGAACCCCCGGGGGCAGCGGGATCCTACGAGCAGTACTTC
>TRBJ1-1|NA|TRBD1|TRBV6-1
CASRPFETGDTEAFF
TGTGCCAGCAGACCGTTTGAGACAGGGGACACTGAAGCTTTCTTT
>TRBJ2-7|NA|TRBD2|TRBV15
CATSRDPGTRAYEQYF
TGTGCCACCAGCAGAGATCCCGGGACTAGAGCCTACGAGCAGTACTTC
>TRBJ2-2|NA|NA|TRBV19
CASSRPSGELFF
TGTGCCAGTAGTAGACCCTCCGGGGAGCTGTTTTTT
>TRBJ2-1|NA|TRBD1|TRBV28
CASSPQNPGQGAYGEQFF
TGTGCCAGCAGTCCTCAAAATCCGGGACAGGGGGCCTACGGTGAGCAGTTCTTC
>TRBJ2-1|NA|NA|TRBV5-1
CASSSGEQWVHEQFF
TGCGCCAGCAGCTCCGGGGAACAATGGGTCCATGAGCAGTTCTTC
>TRBJ2-2|NA|TRBD2|TRBV6-6
CASGGPGLAVGELFF
TGTGCCAGCGGGGGGCCGGGACTAGCGGTCGGGGAGCTGTTTTTT
>TRBJ2-3|NA|TRBD2|TRBV5-1
CASSFPSSGSTDTQYF
TGCGCCAGCAGCTTCCCTTCTAGCGGAAGCACAGATACGCAGTATTTT
>TRBJ1-1|NA|NA|TRBV5-4
CASSLAGGRAWNTEAFF
TGTGCCAGCAGCTTGGCCGGAGGCAGGGCGTGGAACACTGAAGCTTTCTTT
>TRBJ2-7|NA|NA|TRBV6-5
CASSYGGEPYEQYF
TGTGCCAGCAGTTACGGGGGCGAACCCTACGAGCAGTACTTC
>TRBJ1-1|NA|TRBD1|TRBV2
CASRGTGVWTEAFF
TGTGCCAGCAGGGGAACAGGGGTATGGACTGAAGCTTTCTTT
>TRBJ1-1|NA|NA|TRBV5-1
CASSSLEGGPNTEAFF
TGCGCCAGCAGCTCCTTAGAGGGGGGGCCGAACACTGAAGCTTTCTTT
>TRBJ2-5|NA|TRBD2|TRBV7-2
CASRKASGRGETQYF
TGTGCCAGCCGGAAGGCTAGCGGGAGGGGAGAGACCCAGTACTTC
>TRBJ2-5|NA|NA|TRBV5-8
CASSDQGGGETQYF
TGTGCCAGCAGCGACCAGGGGGGGGGAGAGACCCAGTACTTC
>TRBJ2-7|NA|NA|TRBV2
CASSPDRSSYEQYF
TGTGCCAGCAGTCCTGACAGAAGCTCCTACGAGCAGTACTTC
>TRBJ2-7|NA|TRBD1|TRBV5-3
CARSNRTGPSISYEQYF
TGTGCCAGAAGCAATCGGACAGGGCCGTCGATAAGCTACGAGCAGTACTTC
>TRBJ1-2|NA|NA|TRBV5-8
CASSLGQTRGYTF
TGTGCCAGCAGCTTGGGGCAGACTCGGGGCTACACCTTC
>TRBJ1-1|NA|NA|TRBV7-2
CASIPRGPAGTEAFF
TGTGCCAGCATCCCCAGAGGCCCTGCGGGCACTGAAGCTTTCTTT
>TRBJ1-2|NA|NA|TRBV6-1
CASSENRVYGYTF
TGTGCCAGCAGTGAAAACAGGGTCTATGGCTACACCTTC
>TRBJ2-5|NA|TRBD1|TRBV10-3
CAIRERGLETQYF
TGTGCCATCAGAGAGAGGGGGCTGGAGACCCAGTACTTC
>TRBJ2-3|NA|TRBD1|TRBV30
CAWSSDRGRVADTQYF
TGTGCCTGGAGTAGTGACAGGGGGCGAGTGGCAGATACGCAGTATTTT
>TRBJ2-7|once|NA|TRBV11-3
CASSLGRAGTYEQYF
TGTGCCAGCAGCTTAGGGCGAGCCGGTACCTACGAGCAGTACTTC
>TRBJ1-3|NA|NA|TRBV13
CASSKVNSGNTIYF
TGTGCCAGCAGCAAGGTTAACTCTGGAAACACCATATATTTT
>TRBJ1-6|NA|NA|TRBV11-3
CASSYGDSYNSPLHF
TGTGCCAGCAGCTACGGAGACTCCTATAATTCACCCCTCCACTTT
>TRBJ1-5|NA|NA|TRBV4-1
CASSQDRGLRNQPQHF
TGCGCCAGCAGCCAAGATCGGGGGTTGCGGAATCAGCCCCAGCATTTT
>TRBJ2-1|NA|NA|TRBV28
CASSLASGRYNEQFF
TGTGCCAGCAGTTTAGCCAGCGGGCGCTACAATGAGCAGTTCTTC
>TRBJ2-2|NA|TRBD2|TRBV19
CASSTSAGVYTGELFF
TGTGCCAGTAGTACTTCAGCGGGAGTTTACACCGGGGAGCTGTTTTTT
>TRBJ1-4|NA|NA|TRBV28
CASSLGSFIGKLFF
TGTGCCAGCAGTTTAGGCTCTTTTATAGGAAAACTGTTTTTT
>TRBJ1-3|NA|NA|TRBV28
CASSFGLRGSGNTIYF
TGTGCCAGCAGTTTTGGGCTTCGGGGGTCTGGAAACACCATATATTTT
>TRBJ2-1|NA|TRBD2|TRBV9
CASSVGRVGNEQFF
TGTGCCAGCAGCGTGGGGAGGGTGGGCAATGAGCAGTTCTTC
>TRBJ2-7|NA|NA|TRBV18
CASSPPLNYEQYF
TGTGCCAGCTCACCACCTTTAAACTACGAGCAGTACTTC
>TRBJ2-7|NA|NA|TRBV27
CASRQGRGTYEQYF
TGTGCCAGTCGCCAGGGTCGGGGGACCTACGAGCAGTACTTC
>TRBJ2-1|NA|TRBD1|TRBV2
CASRPDRQGAGNEQFF
TGTGCCAGCAGGCCCGACCGACAGGGGGCGGGGAATGAGCAGTTCTTC
>TRBJ1-1|NA|NA|TRBV10-1
CASSDTQGAPEAFF
TGCGCCAGCAGCGATACCCAGGGTGCTCCTGAAGCTTTCTTT
>TRBJ2-3|NA|NA|TRBV18
CASSLRATAASTDTQYF
TGTGCCAGCTCACTACGGGCGACAGCGGCTAGCACAGATACGCAGTATTTT
>TRBJ2-1|NA|TRBD2|TRBV28
CASSASLAGVAYNEQFF
TGTGCCAGCAGTGCCTCACTAGCGGGAGTTGCCTACAATGAGCAGTTCTTC
>TRBJ1-1|NA|TRBD1|TRBV7-9
CASSLHHLGTGRMNTEAFF
TGTGCCAGCAGCTTACATCATTTAGGGACAGGGAGAATGAACACTGAAGCTTTCTTT
>TRBJ1-6|NA|NA|TRBV11-3
CASSSQGNTHNSPLHF
TGTGCCAGCAGCTCGCAGGGAAACACACATAATTCACCCCTCCACTTT
>TRBJ1-4|NA|TRBD1|TRBV27
CASRSGTANEKLFF
TGTGCCAGCAGGTCCGGGACAGCGAATGAAAAACTGTTTTTT
>TRBJ1-4|NA|TRBD1|TRBV6-6
CASSLGGSTEKLFF
TGTGCCAGCAGTTTAGGGGGCTCGACTGAAAAACTGTTTTTT
>TRBJ2-3|NA|NA|TRBV7-9
CASSSGSLGTDTQYF
TGTGCCAGCAGCTCTGGGAGTTTGGGCACAGATACGCAGTATTTT